Following are 25 T cell receptor beta chains from one sample sequenced in a study of blood T cell repertoires in COVID-19. Sequencing used immunoSEQ multiplex PCR; TCRdb keeps in-frame clones, though not all of them. In the table there are more than 200,000 clones, 80% to 90% of which are singletons. Source material: peripheral blood. The receptors originated from a man in his sixties with acute or convalescent COVID-19.

The chain employs TRBV30 and TRBJ2-2; D possibly corresponds to TRBD1 (6 bases). CDR3 length: 15 residues. Germline lookup yields CDR1 GTSNPN and CDR2 SVGIG (reference sequence). Trimming pared 4 bases from V and 3 bases from J, leaving 15 bases between. The CDR3 reads CAWTPRTGYTGELFF. Here the CDR3 DNA reads TGTGCCTGGACCCCGAGAACAGGGTACACCGGGGAGCTGTTTTTT.

This rearrangement joins TRBV18 to TRBJ2-1; D possibly corresponds to TRBD2 (7 bases). The CDR3 loop spans 15 amino acids. Looked up from germline, CDR1 is KGHSH and CDR2 is LQKENI. V was clipped by 3 bases and J by 4 bases, with 13 bases between them. This chain's CDR3 is CASSPGRGAYNEQFF. As DNA, the CDR3 is TGTGCCAGCTCACCTGGTCGGGGGGCGTACAATGAGCAGTTCTTC.

V is TRBV4-1 and J is TRBJ1-3; D unclear. Germline CDR1 and CDR2: MGHRA and YSYEKL. V dropped 7 bases and J dropped 4 bases, with 20 bases sitting between them. The CDR3 loop spans 16 amino acids. The CDR3 region has the DNA TGCGCCAGCACCCCAAGGAGAGGGCCGGAGGGAAACACCATATATTTT. Protein: CASTPRRGPEGNTIYF.

This clone appeared a single time. The chain couples TRBV2 to TRBJ2-1; 9 bases match TRBD1. J gave up 15 bases and V 2 bases, and 17 bases lay outside the gene matches. Germline values: CDR1 SNHLY, CDR2 FYNNEI. The CDR3 length is 16 residues. The CDR3 DNA reads as TGTGCCAGCAGTGAACAGGTTGGGACAGGGCGTGTTGCCGGGTTCTTC. This gives the protein CASSEQVGTGRVAGFF.

The V gene is TRBV4-1, the J gene TRBJ2-4; 9 bases align to TRBD2. CDR3 length equals 17 residues. Germline loops: CDR1 MGHRA, CDR2 YSYEKL. Trimming removed 3 bases from V and 0 bases from J; junction bases left unmatched: 6. In DNA form, the CDR3 reads TGCGCCAGCAGCCACCCTAGCGGGGAGGAAGCCAAAAACATTCAGTACTTC. Protein product: CASSHPSGEEAKNIQYF.

In this sample, this clone turned up once. V and J are TRBV7-2 and TRBJ2-1; TRBD1 matches 7 bases. V was pared by 1 base and J by 9 bases, with 9 bases of the junction left unmatched. There are 15 residues in the CDR3. Germline V gene lookup returns CDR1 SGHTA and CDR2 FQGNSA. For the CDR3, the DNA is TGTGCCAGCAGCTTAGTTGGGACAGCTACTATTGAGCAGTTCTTC. Its protein product is CASSLVGTATIEQFF.

The CDR3 sequence is CASSLDRGKNGYTF. In nucleotides, the CDR3 is TGTGCCAGCAGCTTGGACAGGGGAAAGAATGGCTACACCTTC. The rearrangement uses TRBV5-4 and TRBJ1-2; TRBD1 agrees at 7 bases. Germline V gene sequence: CDR1 SGHNT, CDR2 YYREEE (reference sequence). The CDR3 sequence is 14 residues long. V was pared by 0 bases and J by 6 bases, with 5 bases of the junction left unmatched. The entire variable domain, with the rest obtained from reference TRBV5-4 and TRBJ1-2, is as follows: ETGVTQSPTHLIKTRGQQVTLRCSSQSGHNTVSWYQQALGQGPQFIFQYYREEENGRGNFPPRFSGLQFPNYSSELNVNALELDDSALYLCASSLDRGKNGYTFGSGTRLTVV.

This chain connects TRBV18 to TRBJ2-4, with TRBD2 as a possible D gene (6 bases). V was trimmed by 6 bases and J by 4 bases, leaving 16 bases between them. Germline CDR1 KGHSH, CDR2 LQKENI. This CDR3 is built from 15 residues. The CDR3 loop reads CASSSSGTGKNIQYF. CDR3 in DNA: TGTGCCAGCTCGTCTTCCGGGACTGGAAAAAACATTCAGTACTTC.

The chain recombines TRBV7-6 with TRBJ2-1, with a tentative D call TRBD1 (7 bases). V lost 0 bases and J 5 bases, leaving 17 bases between the germline ends. The CDR3 length is 17 residues. Germline CDR1 is SGHVS and CDR2 is FNYEAQ. The DNA for the CDR3 is TGTGCCAGCAGCTTAGCCGCGTTGCGGGACAGAAACAATGAGCAGTTCTTC. Protein sequence: CASSLAALRDRNNEQFF.

CDR3 region: CASSLAAGGNTGELFF. DNA of the CDR3: TGCGCCAGCAGCTTGGCGGCAGGGGGGAACACCGGGGAGCTGTTTTTT. V gene TRBV5-1 combines with J gene TRBJ2-2; 7 bases are a match to TRBD1. V was clipped by 0 bases and J by 1 base; unmatched bases: 3. CDR1 is SGHRS, CDR2 YFSETQ, per germline. The CDR3 extends over 16 amino acids.

The V and J genes are TRBV28 and TRBJ2-7; 11 bases map to TRBD2. CDR1 and CDR2 (germline): MDHEN, SYDVKM. J gave up 4 bases and V 6 bases, and 5 bases lay outside the gene matches. This CDR3 contains 14 residues. CDR3 region: CASRSLAGVYEQYF. The CDR3 bases are TGTGCCAGCAGGTCACTAGCGGGAGTATACGAGCAGTACTTC.

V gene TRBV29-1 combines with J gene TRBJ1-3; D remains ambiguous. The CDR3 is 12 residues long. Germline V gene data show CDR1 as SQVTM and CDR2 as ANQGSEA. The CDR3 region is CGLAGSGNTIYF. CDR3 DNA: TGCGGATTGGCGGGCTCTGGAAACACCATATATTTT.

This clone was seen once. The chain has TRBV6-1 and TRBJ1-1; D is ambiguous. The V gene's germline CDR1 is MNHNS and CDR2 SASEGT. This CDR3 spans 12 amino acids. The V gene lost 2 bases and the J gene lost 4 bases, with 5 bases spanning the gap. The CDR3 coding sequence is TGTGCCAGCAGTGAATACGGCACTGAAGCTTTCTTT. Encoded protein: CASSEYGTEAFF.

The chain employs TRBV2 and TRBJ2-2; 9 positions agree with TRBD2. CDR1 is SNHLY, CDR2 FYNNEI, per germline. With V trimmed by 4 bases and J by 2 bases, 5 bases remained unmatched. The CDR3 length is 16 residues. This CDR3 is CASSVSSGTNTGELFF. The CDR3 nucleotides read TGTGCCAGCAGTGTGTCTAGCGGGACTAACACCGGGGAGCTGTTTTTT. The variable domain in full, with the rest retrieved from reference TRBV2 and TRBJ2-2, is EPEVTQTPSHQVTQMGQEVILRCVPISNHLYFYWYRQILGQKVEFLVSFYNNEISEKSEIFDDQFSVERPDGSNFTLKIRSTKLEDSAMYFCASSVSSGTNTGELFFGEGSRLTVL.

The chain recombines TRBV18 with TRBJ2-2; D might be TRBD2 (5 bases). CDR1 and CDR2 from the germline V gene are KGHSH and LQKENI. The V end lost 8 bases, the J end lost 4 bases, and 14 bases lay between the germline ends. The CDR3 runs 14 residues. CDR3 in DNA: TGTGCCAGCACGGAGGAGTCGTTCACCGGGGAGCTGTTTTTT. Residues: CASTEESFTGELFF. Full variable domain (missing parts from reference TRBV18 and TRBJ2-2): NAGVMQNPRHLVRRRGQEARLRCSPMKGHSHVYWYRQLPEEGLKFMVYLQKENIIDESGMPKERFSAEFPKEGPSILRIQQVVRGDSAAYFCASTEESFTGELFFGEGSRLTVL.

This sequence joins TRBV9 and TRBJ2-7; the D gene is possibly TRBD2 (5 bases). From germline, CDR1 is SGDLS and CDR2 YYNGEE. CDR3 length equals 14 residues. The germline V and J ends were trimmed by 4 bases and 2 bases, with 13 bases remaining between them. CDR3 region: CASSPSSDPYEQYF. The CDR3, as DNA: TGTGCCAGCAGCCCTAGCTCGGACCCCTACGAGCAGTACTTC.

The CDR3 loop is CASSKKAAGNYSNQPQHF. The CDR3 nucleotides read TGTGCCAGCAGCAAAAAGGCGGCAGGGAACTATAGCAATCAGCCCCAGCATTTT. The chain has TRBV21-1 and TRBJ1-5; the listed D gene, TRBD1, was not tested against the DNA. TRBV21-1 is tagged as a pseudogene. The CDR3 covers 18 residues.

This chain joins TRBV5-6 and TRBJ1-3; tentatively, D is TRBD1 (5 bases). The V and J ends lost 6 bases and 1 base respectively, with 14 bases between them. This CDR3 contains 15 residues. Germline-derived CDR1 and CDR2 are SGHDT and YYEEEE. The CDR3 loop is CASTLMGGSGNTIYF. CDR3 nucleotide sequence: TGTGCCAGCACTCTGATGGGGGGTTCTGGAAACACCATATATTTT.

This clone has a single count. The CDR3 DNA is TGTGCCAGCAGTGATCGGGGGACAGGGGTTTCACCCCTCCACTTT. Its translation: CASSDRGTGVSPLHF. The chain is built from TRBV2 and TRBJ1-6; 10 nucleotides match TRBD1. The J segment lost 9 bases and the V segment lost 3 bases, leaving 5 bases of the junction unmatched. CDR1 is SNHLY and CDR2 is FYNNEI in the germline V gene. The CDR3 has 15 residues.

This sequence joins TRBV4-1 and TRBJ2-1; 10 bases match TRBD1. Germline CDR1 reads MGHRA; CDR2 reads YSYEKL. The length of the CDR3 is 16 residues. The V segment lost 1 base and the J segment 10 bases; nucleotides outside the gene matches: 10. The CDR3 is CASSQGRGTGVYEQFF. Here the CDR3 DNA reads TGCGCCAGCAGCCAAGGAAGGGGGACAGGGGTATACGAGCAGTTCTTC.

This chain links TRBV9 with TRBJ2-7; 16 bases agree with TRBD2. This CDR3 is built from 15 residues. The V gene's germline CDR1 is SGDLS and CDR2 YYNGEE. The V gene end was trimmed by 3 bases and the J gene end by 5 bases; junction bases not matched to a gene: 2. The CDR3, as DNA: TGTGCCAGCAGCGAAGGGACTAGCGGGGGGGACGAGCAGTACTTC. Protein product: CASSEGTSGGDEQYF.

This sequence joins TRBV6-5 and TRBJ1-4, with D uncertain. CDR1 and CDR2 (germline): MNHEY, SVGAGI. The V end was cut by 7 bases, the J end by 9 bases, with 21 bases between. This CDR3 is 15 amino acids long. The CDR3 here is CASITTGNQAQKLFF. The CDR3 DNA reads TGTGCCAGCATTACTACGGGGAACCAGGCTCAAAAACTGTTTTTT.

This chain links TRBV7-9 with TRBJ1-1; 7 bases align to TRBD1. The V gene's germline CDR1 is SEHNR and CDR2 FQNEAQ (reference sequence). The CDR3 is 14 residues long. The J segment lost 3 bases and the V segment lost 5 bases, leaving 6 bases of the junction unmatched. In DNA form, the CDR3 reads TGTGCCAGCAGCCTCTTTCAGGGGGACACTGAAGCTTTCTTT. This gives the protein CASSLFQGDTEAFF. The variable domain in full, completed from reference TRBV7-9 and TRBJ1-1, reads DTGVSQNPRHKITKRGQNVTFRCDPISEHNRLYWYRQTLGQGPEFLTYFQNEAQLEKSRLLSDRFSAERPKGSFSTLEIQRTEQGDSAMYLCASSLFQGDTEAFFGQGTRLTVV.

This clone was detected only a few times. Other DNA sequences in this specimen translate into the identical CDR3. The chain carries TRBV19 and TRBJ1-4, with D tentatively TRBD1 (5 bases). The CDR3 is made up of 15 amino acids. Trimming shortened V by 4 bases and J by 4 bases, and 13 bases separated the two germline ends. Germline V gene data show CDR1 as LNHDA and CDR2 as SQIVND (reference sequence). The CDR3 DNA reads as TGTGCCAGTAGTACCGGGGGTGGCAGTAATGAAAAACTGTTTTTT. It specifies CASSTGGGSNEKLFF.

The table lists this clone with a few counts. The CDR3 loop is CASSQGWDRMNTEAFF. CDR3 nucleotide sequence: TGTGCCAGCAGCCAAGGCTGGGACAGGATGAACACTGAAGCTTTCTTT. V gene TRBV3-1 (or the pseudogene TRBV3-2) combines with J gene TRBJ1-1; 8 bases match TRBD1. The J segment lost 0 bases and the V segment lost 1 base, leaving 4 bases of the junction unmatched. Germline values: CDR1 LGHDT, CDR2 YNNKEL (reference sequence). CDR3 size: 16 residues.